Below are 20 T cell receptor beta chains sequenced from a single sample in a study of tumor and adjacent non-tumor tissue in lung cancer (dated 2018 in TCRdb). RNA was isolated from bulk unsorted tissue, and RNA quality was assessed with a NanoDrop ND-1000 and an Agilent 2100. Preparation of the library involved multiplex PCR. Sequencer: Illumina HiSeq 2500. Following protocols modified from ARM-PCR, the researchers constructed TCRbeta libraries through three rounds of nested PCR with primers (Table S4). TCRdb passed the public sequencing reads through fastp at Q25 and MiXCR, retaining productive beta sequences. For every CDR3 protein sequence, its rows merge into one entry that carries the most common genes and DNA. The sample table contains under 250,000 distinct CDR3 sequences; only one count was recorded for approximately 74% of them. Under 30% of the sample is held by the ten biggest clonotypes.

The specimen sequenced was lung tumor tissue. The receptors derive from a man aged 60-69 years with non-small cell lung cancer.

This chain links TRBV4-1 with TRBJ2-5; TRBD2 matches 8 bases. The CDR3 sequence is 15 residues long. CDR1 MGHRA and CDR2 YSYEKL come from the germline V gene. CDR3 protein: CDSSQPGGAQETQYF. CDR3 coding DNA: TGCGATAGCAGCCAACCCGGGGGGGCCCAAGAGACCCAGTACTTC.

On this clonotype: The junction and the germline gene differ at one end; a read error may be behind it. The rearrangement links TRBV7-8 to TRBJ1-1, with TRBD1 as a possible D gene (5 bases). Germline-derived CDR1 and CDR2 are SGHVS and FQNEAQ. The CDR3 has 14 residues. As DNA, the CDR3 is TGTGACAGCAGCACCCAGGGACGTGGGACTGAAGCTTTCTTT. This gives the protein CDSSTQGRGTEAFF.

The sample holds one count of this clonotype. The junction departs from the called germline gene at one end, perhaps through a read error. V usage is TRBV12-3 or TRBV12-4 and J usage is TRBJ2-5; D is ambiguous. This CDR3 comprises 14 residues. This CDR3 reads CASSVGRFQVTKYF. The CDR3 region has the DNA TGTGCCAGCAGTGTTGGACGTTTCCAAGTGACCAAGTACTTC.

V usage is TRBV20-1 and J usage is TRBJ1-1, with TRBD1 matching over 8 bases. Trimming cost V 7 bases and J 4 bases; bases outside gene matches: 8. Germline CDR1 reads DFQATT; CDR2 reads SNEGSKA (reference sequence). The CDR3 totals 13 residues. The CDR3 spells CSVTTGVVTEAFF. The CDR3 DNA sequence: TGCAGTGTCACGACAGGGGTTGTCACTGAAGCTTTCTTT.

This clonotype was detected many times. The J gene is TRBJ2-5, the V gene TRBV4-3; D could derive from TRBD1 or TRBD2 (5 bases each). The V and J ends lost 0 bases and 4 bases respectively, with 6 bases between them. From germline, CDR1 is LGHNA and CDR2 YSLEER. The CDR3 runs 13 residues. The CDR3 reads CASSQDGGETQYF. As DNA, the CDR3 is TGCGCCAGCAGCCAAGATGGGGGAGAGACCCAGTACTTC.

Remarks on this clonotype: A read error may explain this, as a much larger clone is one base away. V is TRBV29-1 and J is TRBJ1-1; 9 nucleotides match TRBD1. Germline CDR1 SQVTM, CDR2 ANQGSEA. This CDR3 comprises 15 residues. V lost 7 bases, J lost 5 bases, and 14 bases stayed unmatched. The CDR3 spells CSADPTGTGMTEAFF. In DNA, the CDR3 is TGCAGCGCCGATCCTACCGGGACAGGGATGACTGAAGCTTTCTTT.

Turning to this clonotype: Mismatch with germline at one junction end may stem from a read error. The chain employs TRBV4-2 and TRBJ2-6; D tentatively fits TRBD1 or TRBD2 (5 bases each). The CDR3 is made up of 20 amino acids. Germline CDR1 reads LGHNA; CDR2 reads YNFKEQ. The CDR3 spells CATSQVTPGQGSSGANVLIF. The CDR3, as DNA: TGTGCCACCAGCCAAGTAACCCCGGGGCAGGGAAGCTCTGGGGCCAACGTCCTGATTTTC.

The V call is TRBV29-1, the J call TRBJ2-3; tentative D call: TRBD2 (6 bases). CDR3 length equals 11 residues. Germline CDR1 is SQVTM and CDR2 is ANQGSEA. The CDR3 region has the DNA TGCAACATTTGGAGGGCAGATACGCAGTATTTT. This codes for CNIWRADTQYF.

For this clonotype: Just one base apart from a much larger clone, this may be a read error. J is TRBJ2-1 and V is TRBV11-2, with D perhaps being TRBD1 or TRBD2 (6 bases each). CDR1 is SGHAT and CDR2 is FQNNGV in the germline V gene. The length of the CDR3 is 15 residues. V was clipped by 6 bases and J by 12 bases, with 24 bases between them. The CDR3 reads CASSHNGEGGYVQFF. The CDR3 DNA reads TGTGCCAGCAGTCATAATGGTGAGGGGGGTTATGTGCAGTTCTTC.

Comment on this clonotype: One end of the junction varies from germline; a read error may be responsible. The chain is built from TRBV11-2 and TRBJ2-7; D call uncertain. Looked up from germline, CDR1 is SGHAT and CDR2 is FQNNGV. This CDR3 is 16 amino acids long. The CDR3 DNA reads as TGTGCCAGCAGCTTAGAGGTGGTGACGTCCCCGAGGCAGCAGTGCTTC. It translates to CASSLEVVTSPRQQCF.

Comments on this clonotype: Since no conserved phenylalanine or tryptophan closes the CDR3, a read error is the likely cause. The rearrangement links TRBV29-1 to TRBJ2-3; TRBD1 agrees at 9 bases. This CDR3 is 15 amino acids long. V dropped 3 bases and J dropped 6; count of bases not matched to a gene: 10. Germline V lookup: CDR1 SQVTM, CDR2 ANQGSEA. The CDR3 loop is CSVEDRGQGGDTQYL. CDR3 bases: TGCAGCGTTGAGGACCGGGGACAGGGAGGGGATACGCAGTATTTG.

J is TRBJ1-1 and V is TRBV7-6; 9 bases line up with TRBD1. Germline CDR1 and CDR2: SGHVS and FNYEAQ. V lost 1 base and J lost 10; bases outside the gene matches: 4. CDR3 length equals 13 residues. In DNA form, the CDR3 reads TGTGCCAGCAGCTTAGGTCCGGGACAGGGAGCTTTCTTT. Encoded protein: CASSLGPGQGAFF. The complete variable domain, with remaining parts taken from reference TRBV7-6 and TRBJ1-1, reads GAGVSQSPRYKVTKRGQDVALRCDPISGHVSLYWYRQALGQGPEFLTYFNYEAQQDKSGLPNDRFSAERPEGSISTLTIQRTEQRDSAMYRCASSLGPGQGAFFGQGTRLTVV.

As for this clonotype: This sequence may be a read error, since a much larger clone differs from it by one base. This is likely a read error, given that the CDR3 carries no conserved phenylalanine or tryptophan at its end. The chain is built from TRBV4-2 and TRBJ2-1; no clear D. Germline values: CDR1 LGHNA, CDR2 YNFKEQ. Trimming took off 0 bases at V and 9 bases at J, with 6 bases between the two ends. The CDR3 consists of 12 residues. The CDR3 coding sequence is TGTGCCAGCAGCCAAGATACGGTTGAGCAGTTCTTA. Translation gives CASSQDTVEQFL.

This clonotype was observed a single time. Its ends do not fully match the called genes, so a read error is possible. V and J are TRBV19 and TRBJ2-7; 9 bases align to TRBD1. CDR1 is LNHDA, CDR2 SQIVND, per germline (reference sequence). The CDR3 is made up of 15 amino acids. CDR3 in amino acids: CASSTGTGRNYVQYF. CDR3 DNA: TGTGCCAGTAGTACAGGGACAGGGAGGAACTACGTGCAGTACTTC.

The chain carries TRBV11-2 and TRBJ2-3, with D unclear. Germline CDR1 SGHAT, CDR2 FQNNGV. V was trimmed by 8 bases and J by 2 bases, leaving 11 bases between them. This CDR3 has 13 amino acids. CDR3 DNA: TGTGCCAGCGGCTGGGTAGACACAGATACGCAGTATTTT. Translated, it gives CASGWVDTDTQYF.

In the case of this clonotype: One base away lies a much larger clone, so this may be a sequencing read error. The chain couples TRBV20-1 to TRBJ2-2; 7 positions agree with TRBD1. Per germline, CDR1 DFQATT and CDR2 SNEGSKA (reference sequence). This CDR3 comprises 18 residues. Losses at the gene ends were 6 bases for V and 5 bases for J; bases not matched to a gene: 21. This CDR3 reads CSALELGRGGGRTGELFF. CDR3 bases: TGCAGTGCATTAGAGCTGGGGAGAGGGGGCGGAAGGACCGGGGAGCTGTTTTTT.

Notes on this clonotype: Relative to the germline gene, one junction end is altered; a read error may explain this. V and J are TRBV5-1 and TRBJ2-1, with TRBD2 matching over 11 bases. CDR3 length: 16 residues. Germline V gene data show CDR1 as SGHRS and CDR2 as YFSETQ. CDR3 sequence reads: CTSSLVASGGYNEQFF. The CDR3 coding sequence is TGCACCAGCAGCTTGGTGGCTAGCGGGGGGTACAATGAGCAGTTCTTC.

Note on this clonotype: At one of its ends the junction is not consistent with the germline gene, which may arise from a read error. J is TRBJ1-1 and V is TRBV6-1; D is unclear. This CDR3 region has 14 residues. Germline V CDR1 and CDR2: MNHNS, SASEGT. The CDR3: CTSSVGQQNTEAFF. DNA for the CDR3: TGTACCAGCAGTGTGGGCCAGCAAAACACTGAAGCTTTCTTT.

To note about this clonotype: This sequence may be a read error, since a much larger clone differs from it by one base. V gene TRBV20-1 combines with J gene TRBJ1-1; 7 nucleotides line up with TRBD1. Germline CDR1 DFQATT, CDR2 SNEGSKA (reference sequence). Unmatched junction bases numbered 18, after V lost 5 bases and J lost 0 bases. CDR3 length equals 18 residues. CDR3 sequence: CSALPLTGVRAVNTEAFF. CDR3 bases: TGCAGTGCTCTTCCCCTCACAGGGGTTCGTGCGGTGAACACTGAAGCTTTCTTT.

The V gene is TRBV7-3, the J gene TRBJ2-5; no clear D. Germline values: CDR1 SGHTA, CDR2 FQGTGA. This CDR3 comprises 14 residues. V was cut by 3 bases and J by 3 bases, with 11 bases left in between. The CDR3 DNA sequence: TGTGCCAGCAGCTTGATGGGATCCGAAGAGACCCAGTACTTC. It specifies CASSLMGSEETQYF.